What follows is one T cell receptor (beta chain) and its context. Its antigen target is currently unknown. Per-base quality was not reported, and no clone a single base away is much larger than it. The data belong to a study of Siglec-9 on CD8 T cells in melanoma (dated by TCRdb to between 2019 and 2020). As for the study more broadly: The study investigated Siglec-9 expression on CD8+ T cells and the role of Siglec-9 in regulating T cells in the melanoma tumor microenvironment. What the authors observed across the whole study: According to the reported findings, Siglec-9 marked and regulated a subset of effector memory CD8+ T cells that seemed to build up inside melanoma tumors.

To prepare the library, the immunoSEQ multiplex PCR assay was applied. In its TCRdb copy, this immuneACCESS table keeps in-frame sequences only and misses some clones. Where compared with another copy, unresolved V genes explain less than half of these, and the others have no known cause. This sample comprises around 35,000 clones, approximately 84% of them detected only once. The leading ten clones occupy 1.8% of the sample. The CDR3 covers 18 residues, taking in both the cysteine and the phenylalanine. Just CDR3 DNA is preserved here, 54 bases in frame from base 1. According to the germline V gene, CDR1 reads SGDLS and CDR2 reads YYNGEE. V gives up 4 bases and J gives up 4 bases, and the segment between their germline ends measures 26 bases.

Source material: Siglec-9- CD8+ T cells sorted from blood. What this sample's cell subset or site label stands for: CD8 T cells lacking Siglec-9. This receptor was taken from a human donor in good health. Here the chain combines TRBV9 and TRBJ2-5; a tentative D match to TRBD2 spans 6 bases. The CDR3 protein: CASSPQPPGDGGLETQYF. DNA sequence: TGTGCCAGCAGCCCCCAACCACCGGGGGACGGAGGGTTAGAGACCCAGTACTTC.